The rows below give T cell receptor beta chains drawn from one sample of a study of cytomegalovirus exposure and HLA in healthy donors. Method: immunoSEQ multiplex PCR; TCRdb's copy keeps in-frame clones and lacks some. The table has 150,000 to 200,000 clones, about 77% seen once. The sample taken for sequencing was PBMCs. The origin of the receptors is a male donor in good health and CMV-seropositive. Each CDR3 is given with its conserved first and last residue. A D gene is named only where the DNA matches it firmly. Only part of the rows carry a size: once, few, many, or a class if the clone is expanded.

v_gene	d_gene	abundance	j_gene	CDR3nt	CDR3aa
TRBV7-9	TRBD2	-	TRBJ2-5	TGTGCCAGCAGCTTACTAGCGGGGGGCGGAGAGACCCAGTACTTC	CASSLLAGGGETQYF
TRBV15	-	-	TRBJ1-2	TGTGCCACCAGCAGAGCCGGCACAGAAGGCTATGGCTACACCTTC	CATSRAGTEGYGYTF
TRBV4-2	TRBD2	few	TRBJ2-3	TGTGCCAGCAGCCAAAAACTAGCGGGGGAACCAGATACGCAGTATTTT	CASSQKLAGEPDTQYF
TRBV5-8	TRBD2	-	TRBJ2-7	TGTGCCAGCAGCTTTAGATCCCGGACTAGGGTCATCGAGCAGTACTTC	CASSFRSRTRVIEQYF
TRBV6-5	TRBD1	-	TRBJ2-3	TGTGCCAGCCATCGACAGGGGATAGATACGCAGTATTTT	CASHRQGIDTQYF
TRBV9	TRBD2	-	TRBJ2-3	TGTGCCAGCAGCGTAGGGGGAGCGGGGGGGATAGATACGCAGTATTTT	CASSVGGAGGIDTQYF
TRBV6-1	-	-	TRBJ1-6	TGTGCCAGCAGTCCGAGCTCCTATAATTCACCCCTCCACTTT	CASSPSSYNSPLHF
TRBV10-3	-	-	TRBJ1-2	TGTGCCATCAGTACGGTATCGTATGGCTACACCTTC	CAISTVSYGYTF
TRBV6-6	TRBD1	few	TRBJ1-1	TGTGCCAGCATTTTCGACAGGGCGAAAGAAGCTTTCTTT	CASIFDRAKEAFF
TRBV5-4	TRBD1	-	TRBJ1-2	TGTGCCAGCAGCCCGTGGACAGGGGGCAACTATGGCTACACCTTC	CASSPWTGGNYGYTF
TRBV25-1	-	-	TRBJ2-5	TGTGCCAGCAGTGAATCGGGGTGGGGGGGCAAAGAGACCCAGTACTTC	CASSESGWGGKETQYF
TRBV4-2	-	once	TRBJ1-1	TGTGCCAGCAGCCTTAAGAGAGGGGGTCTGACTGAAGCTTTCTTT	CASSLKRGGLTEAFF
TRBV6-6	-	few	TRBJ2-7	TGTGCCAGCAGTTACGGCAGGGCCTACGAGCAGTACTTC	CASSYGRAYEQYF
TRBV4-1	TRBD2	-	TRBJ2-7	TGCGCCAGCAGCCAAAGGACTAGCGGGGTCTACGAGCAGTACTTC	CASSQRTSGVYEQYF
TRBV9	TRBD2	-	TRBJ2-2	TGTGCCAGCAGCGTAGTGGGCGGGGGGGCGGACACCGGGGAGCTGTTTTTT	CASSVVGGGADTGELFF
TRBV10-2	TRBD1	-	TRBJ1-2	TGCGCCAGCATGACCGGGACAGGGGGCAAAAGTGGCTACACCTTC	CASMTGTGGKSGYTF
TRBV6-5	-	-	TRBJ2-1	TGTGCCAGCAGTGCCCCCGGAGAGGGTAATGAGCAGTTCTTC	CASSAPGEGNEQFF
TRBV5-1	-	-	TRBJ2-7	TGCGCCAGCAGCTTTGGACAGTTCTACGAGCAGTACTTC	CASSFGQFYEQYF
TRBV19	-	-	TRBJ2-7	TGTGCCAGCAATGGGGACACTTACGAGCAGTACTTC	CASNGDTYEQYF
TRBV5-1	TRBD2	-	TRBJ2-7	TGCGCCAGCAGCTTGGGGCGGGGGGCATCTTACGAGCAGTACTTC	CASSLGRGASYEQYF
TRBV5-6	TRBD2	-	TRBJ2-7	TGTGCCAGCAGTTACGGACTAGCGGAAGGCTCCTACGAGCAGTACTTC	CASSYGLAEGSYEQYF
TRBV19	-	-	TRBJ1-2	TGTGCCAGTAGTATGGGGCTGAGCCCAAACTATGGCTACACCTTC	CASSMGLSPNYGYTF
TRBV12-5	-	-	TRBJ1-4	TGTGCTAGTGGATTTGGGGAGAATGAAAAACTGTTTTTT	CASGFGENEKLFF
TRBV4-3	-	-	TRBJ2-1	TGCGCCAGCAGCCAAGTTTTGGGGGGCTACAATGAGCAGTTCTTC	CASSQVLGGYNEQFF
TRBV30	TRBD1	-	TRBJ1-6	TGTGCCTGTGGGGGGACAGGGGGCTATAATAATTCACCCCTCCACTTT	CACGGTGGYNNSPLHF
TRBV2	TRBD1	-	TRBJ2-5	TGTGCCAGCAGTCGCCGGGACAGGGCCCCTCGGGAGCAGTACTTC	CASSRRDRAPREQYF
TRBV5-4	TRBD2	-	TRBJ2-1	TGTGCCAGCAGTATGGGGGAGGGAAACACCTACAATGAGCAGTTCTTC	CASSMGEGNTYNEQFF
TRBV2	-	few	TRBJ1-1	TGTGCCAGCAGTCAGGGTTCGAGCACTGAAGCTTTCTTT	CASSQGSSTEAFF
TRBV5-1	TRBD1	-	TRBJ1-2	TGCGCCAGCAGCTATTTAGACAGGGGGCTCGAAGGCTACACCTTC	CASSYLDRGLEGYTF
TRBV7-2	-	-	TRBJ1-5	TGTGCCAGCAGCTCAGGAGGGGAAAGGCGCCAGCATTTT	CASSSGGERRQHF
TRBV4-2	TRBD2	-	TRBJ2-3	TGTGCCAGCAGCCTGACTAGCGGGCGGAGGGATACGCAGTATTTT	CASSLTSGRRDTQYF
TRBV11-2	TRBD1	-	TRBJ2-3	TGTGCCAGCAGCCACCGGGACAGGGGGGCAGATACGCAGTATTTT	CASSHRDRGADTQYF
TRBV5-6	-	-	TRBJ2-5	TGTGCCAGCAGCTTCCAGGGGATAGTAGAGACCCAGTACTTC	CASSFQGIVETQYF
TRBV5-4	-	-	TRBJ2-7	TGTGCCAGCAGCTGGCGGGGCTACTCCTACGAGCAGTACTTC	CASSWRGYSYEQYF
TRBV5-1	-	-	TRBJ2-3	TGCGCCAGCAGCTTGAACGCAGTAACAGATACGCAGTATTTT	CASSLNAVTDTQYF
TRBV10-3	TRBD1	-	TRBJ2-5	TGTGCCATCAGCGAAGACAGGGCCCTAGAGACCCAGTACTTC	CAISEDRALETQYF
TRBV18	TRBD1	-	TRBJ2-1	TGTGCCAGCTCTCCCGGGACAGGTAACAATGAGCAGTTCTTC	CASSPGTGNNEQFF